The 22 T cell receptor beta chains below come from one sample, sequenced in a study of CD8+ T cells in alopecia areata (dated by TCRdb to between 2017 and 2018). The sample's time point label, decoded: approximately 4 weeks on oral tofacitinib. Per the publication, the treatment or condition label means: oral pan-JAK inhibitor, 5-10 mg twice daily. The library was made by the immunoSEQ multiplex PCR assay. To provide template for TCR sequencing, every sample had RNA extracted and reverse transcribed into cDNA. TCRdb stores this immuneACCESS table with in-frame sequences only. Part of the clones is absent; in the studies checked, under half of the shortfall reflects unresolved V genes, and no reason is known for the rest. A total of 130,000 or so clones appear in this sample, approximately 60% of them only once. The ten largest clones take up around 6% of the sample. Sequenced material: CD4+ T cells sorted from blood, taken at week 4, from a patient treated with tofacitinib. Receptor source: a human donor with alopecia areata.

The chain joins TRBV30 to TRBJ1-1; no firm D call. Trimming removed 0 bases from V and 8 bases from J, with 7 bases in between. Germline V gene lookup returns CDR1 GTSNPN and CDR2 SVGIG (reference sequence). The CDR3 has 11 amino acids. The CDR3 protein is CAWSVLIEAFF. In DNA, the CDR3 is TGTGCCTGGAGTGTACTTATAGAAGCTTTCTTT.

This clone was counted only a few times. Other nucleotide sequences in the sample specify the same CDR3. This chain links TRBV29-1 with TRBJ2-5; D unclear. The CDR3 runs to 10 residues. Germline V gene data show CDR1 as SQVTM and CDR2 as ANQGSEA. Trimming took 4 bases from V and 5 from J, leaving 5 bases between them. The DNA of the CDR3 is TGCAGCGTTGTTTCCGAGACCCAGTACTTC. Protein: CSVVSETQYF.

This rearrangement joins TRBV30 to TRBJ1-1; D uncertain. Trimming stripped 3 bases from V and 2 bases from J, with 4 bases between. CDR3 length equals 11 residues. Germline CDR1 GTSNPN, CDR2 SVGIG (reference sequence). CDR3 sequence (DNA): TGTGCCTGGAGGATAAACACTGAAGCTTTCTTT. Amino acids: CAWRINTEAFF.

The chain employs TRBV25-1 and TRBJ2-5; 11 positions agree with TRBD2. The CDR3 totals 15 residues. J was trimmed by 6 bases and V by 6 bases; bases with no gene match: 9. Germline V CDR1 and CDR2: MGHDK, SYGVNS. Here the CDR3 DNA reads TGTGCCAGCAGCGAAGTAGCGGGAGGGGGGAAGACCCAGTACTTC. Its translation: CASSEVAGGGKTQYF.

This clone was seen a few times. The rearrangement links TRBV5-1 to TRBJ1-2, with a possible D match to TRBD1 (6 bases). Germline V CDR1 and CDR2: SGHRS, YFSETQ. V was pared by 4 bases and J by 8 bases, with 24 bases between. This CDR3 region has 16 residues. Written as DNA, the CDR3 is TGCGCCAGCAGCCCCGGAAGACGTCAGGGGATGGGCGGCTACACCTTC. Its protein is CASSPGRRQGMGGYTF.

This chain connects TRBV5-1 to TRBJ2-5, with TRBD2 as a possible D gene (6 bases). This CDR3 comprises 14 residues. V lost 4 bases and J lost 2, with 12 bases in between. The germline CDR1 and CDR2 sequences are SGHRS and YFSETQ. This CDR3 is CASSTTAGQETQYF. The CDR3 coding sequence is TGCGCCAGCAGCACAACAGCGGGTCAAGAGACCCAGTACTTC.

This clone was recorded a few times. This chain connects TRBV5-1 to TRBJ2-2, with D perhaps matching TRBD1 (6 bases). The CDR3 consists of 14 residues. V gave up 4 bases and J gave up 6 bases, with 13 bases separating them. Per the germline V gene, CDR1 is SGHRS and CDR2 is YFSETQ. This CDR3 is CASSPRQAPGELFF. CDR3 DNA: TGCGCCAGCAGCCCCCGACAGGCCCCCGGGGAGCTGTTTTTT.

The chain has TRBV4-2 and TRBJ2-7; D not resolved. This CDR3 comprises 14 residues. The V gene lost 4 bases and the J gene lost 1 base, with 11 bases spanning the gap. Germline V gene sequence: CDR1 LGHNA, CDR2 YNFKEQ. The CDR3 spells CASSPVGPSYEQYF. In DNA, the CDR3 is TGTGCCAGCAGCCCAGTCGGCCCTTCCTACGAGCAGTACTTC.

The V call is TRBV11-2, the J call TRBJ1-1, with D possibly TRBD1 on 6 matching bases. Trimming removed 6 bases at V and 12 bases at J, with 14 bases between. Germline-derived CDR1 and CDR2 are SGHAT and FQNNGV. There are 11 residues in the CDR3. CDR3 DNA: TGTGCCAGCAGTTGGGACATCGAAACTTTCTTT. It yields the protein CASSWDIETFF.

The chain is built from TRBV15 and TRBJ2-2; D gene uncertain. The CDR3 length is 12 residues. Germline V lookup: CDR1 LNHNV, CDR2 YYDKDF (reference sequence). The V end lost 2 bases, the J end lost 10 bases, and 8 bases lay between the germline ends. The CDR3 bases are TGTGCCACCAGCAGACCCCTTACGGAGCTGTTTTTT. Translation: CATSRPLTELFF.

The chain couples TRBV2 to TRBJ2-4, with D perhaps TRBD1 (6 bases). V gave up 4 bases and J gave up 5 bases, with 12 bases separating them. This CDR3 is built from 14 residues. In germline, CDR1 is SNHLY, CDR2 FYNNEI. CDR3 region: CASSGGRGQNIQYF. For the CDR3, the DNA is TGTGCCAGCAGTGGCGGCAGGGGACAAAACATTCAGTACTTC.

This clone was observed a single time. The chain combines TRBV9 with TRBJ2-1; D possibly corresponds to TRBD1 (5 bases). Deletions cut 4 bases from V and 5 bases from J, with 10 bases between. Germline V lookup: CDR1 SGDLS, CDR2 YYNGEE. This CDR3 is 13 amino acids long. CDR3 region: CASSQGRDNEQFF. The CDR3 bases are TGTGCCAGCAGCCAGGGTAGGGACAATGAGCAGTTCTTC.

CDR3 in DNA: TGTGCCTGGAGTGTACTACAGTACGATCAGCCCCAGCATTTT. This codes for CAWSVLQYDQPQHF. This chain uses TRBV30 with TRBJ1-5; D gene unclear. The CDR3 extends over 14 amino acids. Trimming took 0 bases from V and 5 from J, leaving 11 bases between them. From germline, CDR1 is GTSNPN and CDR2 SVGIG (reference sequence).

Turning to this clone: This sample includes further DNA sequences coding for the same CDR3. The chain uses TRBV30 and TRBJ1-1, with D unclear. V was cut by 0 bases and J by 1 base, with 3 bases left in between. The CDR3 has 12 residues. Per germline, CDR1 GTSNPN and CDR2 SVGIG (reference sequence). The CDR3 here is CAWSVRNTEAFF. In DNA form, the CDR3 reads TGTGCCTGGAGTGTACGGAACACTGAAGCTTTCTTT.

The V call is TRBV27, the J call TRBJ1-2; tentatively, D is TRBD1 (6 bases). In germline, CDR1 is MNHEY, CDR2 SMNVEV (reference sequence). CDR3 size: 13 residues. Trimming stripped 6 bases from V and 5 bases from J, with 13 bases between. Here the CDR3 reads CASRRAGEYGYTF. The CDR3 DNA sequence: TGTGCCAGCAGGAGGGCAGGGGAGTATGGCTACACCTTC.

In regard to this clone: Mismatch with germline at one junction end may stem from a read error. The V gene is TRBV15, the J gene TRBJ2-7; D is possibly TRBD1 (6 bases). This CDR3 has 13 residues. Germline CDR1 reads LNHNV; CDR2 reads YYDKDF (reference sequence). CDR3 amino acids: CVTSRGRSYEQYF. CDR3 bases: TGTGTCACCAGCAGGGGCCGTTCCTACGAGCAGTACTTC.

This clone was observed a handful of times. The chain couples TRBV10-3 to TRBJ2-7, with 11 nucleotides matching TRBD2. There are 15 residues in the CDR3. The germline gives CDR1 ENHRY, CDR2 SYGVKD. V was clipped by 3 bases and J by 4 bases; unmatched bases: 5. The CDR3 DNA follows: TGTGCCATCAGTGACACTAGCGGGGGAATGTACGAGCAGTACTTC. Its protein product is CAISDTSGGMYEQYF.

This clone has just one count. The CDR3 nucleotides read TGCGCCAGCAGCCGGACAGGGGAGGATGAAAAACTGTTTTTT. Its protein product is CASSRTGEDEKLFF. The V and J genes are TRBV4-1 and TRBJ1-4; 9 nucleotides line up with TRBD1. Trimming removed 4 bases from V and 6 bases from J; junction bases left unmatched: 3. Per germline, CDR1 MGHRA and CDR2 YSYEKL. CDR3 size: 14 residues.

This clone was counted between two and nine times. The gene calls are TRBV29-1 and TRBJ1-1, with 9 bases matching TRBD1. J was trimmed by 6 bases and V by 6 bases; bases with no gene match: 11. This CDR3 region has 14 residues. Germline assignment: CDR1 SQVTM and CDR2 ANQGSEA. Written as DNA, the CDR3 is TGCAGCGTCGCCCCGACAGGGGGTCGAGCTGAAGCTTTCTTT. This translates into CSVAPTGGRAEAFF.

This clone has only one observation. DNA for the CDR3: TGCGCCAGCAGCCAAGGCTCGGGAGATACGCAGTATTTT. Its translation: CASSQGSGDTQYF. The rearrangement links TRBV4-3 to TRBJ2-3; no clear D. Germline CDR1 and CDR2: LGHNA and YSLEER. Deletions cut 1 base from V and 5 bases from J, with 7 bases between. The CDR3 runs 13 residues.

This chain connects TRBV19 to TRBJ2-3, with D possibly being TRBD1 (5 bases). Germline V gene sequence: CDR1 LNHDA, CDR2 SQIVND (reference sequence). V was cut by 8 bases and J by 12 bases, with 18 bases left in between. This CDR3 is 12 amino acids long. The CDR3 sequence: CASGQPPTVQYF. CDR3 nucleotides: TGTGCCAGTGGACAACCCCCGACGGTACAGTATTTT.

This clone came up once. The chain carries TRBV1 and TRBJ1-2. TRBV1 is deemed a pseudogene. The CDR3 length is 13 residues. CDR3 DNA: TGCACCACCCCCCCGGGCCGGCGCTATGGCTACACCTTC. Protein: CTTPPGRRYGYTF.